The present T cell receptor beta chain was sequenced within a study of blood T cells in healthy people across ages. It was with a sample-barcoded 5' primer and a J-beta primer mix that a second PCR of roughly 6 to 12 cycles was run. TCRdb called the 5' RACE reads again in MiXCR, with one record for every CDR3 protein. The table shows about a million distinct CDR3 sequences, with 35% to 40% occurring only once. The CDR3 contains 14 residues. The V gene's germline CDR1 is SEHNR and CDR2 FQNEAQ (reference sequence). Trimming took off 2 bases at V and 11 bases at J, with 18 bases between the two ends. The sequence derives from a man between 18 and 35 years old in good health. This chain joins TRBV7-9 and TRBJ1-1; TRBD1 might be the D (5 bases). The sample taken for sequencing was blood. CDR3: CASSLNGPRDAAFF. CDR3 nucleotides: TGTGCCAGCAGCTTAAATGGTCCCAGGGACGCGGCTTTCTTT.